The source of this TCR beta chain is a study of blood T cell repertoires in COVID-19. The overall study: COVID-19 samples collected from the United States, Italy and Spain covered acute and convalescent phases.

Study processing details: The assay estimated nucleated cells by amplifying reference gene primers. Sequencing used immunoSEQ multiplex PCR; TCRdb keeps in-frame clones, though not all of them. Clone size and V and J calls were adopted from that table, with D and trimming inferred from the DNA. The sample carries roughly 260,000 clones, about 85% recorded once. This clone was recorded at least ten times. V lost 2 bases to trimming and J lost 0 bases; unmatched junction nucleotides: 7. Germline V gives CDR1 LGHDT, CDR2 YNNKEL (reference sequence). This CDR3 comprises 18 residues. The sequencing sample was made of peripheral blood. V is TRBV3-1 (or the pseudogene TRBV3-2) and J is TRBJ2-6; 7 bases are a match to TRBD1. The TCR sequence derives from a man aged 60-69 years who had recovered from COVID-19. The CDR3 spells CASSQPGTVISGANVLTF. The CDR3 DNA reads as TGTGCCAGCAGCCAACCCGGGACAGTGATCTCTGGGGCCAACGTCCTGACTTTC.